This T cell receptor beta chain comes out of a study of blood T cell repertoires in COVID-19. Whole-study context: Italy, Spain and the United States were the sources of the convalescent and acute COVID-19 samples.

In the original workflow: Amplification with reference gene primers provided the estimates of nucleated cell counts. Sequenced by immunoSEQ multiplex PCR; TCRdb stores in-frame clones only, minus some. V, J and clone size derive from that table, while D and trimming were established from the DNA sequence. In the table there are a few hundred thousand clones, roughly 80% of which are singletons. This TCR was sampled from a human donor in a cohort sampled during active COVID-19. The sequenced sample consisted of peripheral blood.

CDR3 region: CASSPQPTRKDTDTQYF. As DNA, the CDR3 is TGTGCCAGCTCACCCCAACCGACTAGGAAAGACACAGATACGCAGTATTTT. This rearrangement joins TRBV18 to TRBJ2-3; D might be TRBD2 (6 bases). The CDR3 contains 17 residues. Germline CDR1 is KGHSH and CDR2 is LQKENI. V was trimmed by 3 bases and J by 2 bases, leaving 18 bases between them. Full variable domain (outside the CDR3, taken from reference TRBV18 and TRBJ2-3): NAGVMQNPRHLVRRRGQEARLRCSPMKGHSHVYWYRQLPEEGLKFMVYLQKENIIDESGMPKERFSAEFPKEGPSILRIQQVVRGDSAAYFCASSPQPTRKDTDTQYFGPGTRLTVL.